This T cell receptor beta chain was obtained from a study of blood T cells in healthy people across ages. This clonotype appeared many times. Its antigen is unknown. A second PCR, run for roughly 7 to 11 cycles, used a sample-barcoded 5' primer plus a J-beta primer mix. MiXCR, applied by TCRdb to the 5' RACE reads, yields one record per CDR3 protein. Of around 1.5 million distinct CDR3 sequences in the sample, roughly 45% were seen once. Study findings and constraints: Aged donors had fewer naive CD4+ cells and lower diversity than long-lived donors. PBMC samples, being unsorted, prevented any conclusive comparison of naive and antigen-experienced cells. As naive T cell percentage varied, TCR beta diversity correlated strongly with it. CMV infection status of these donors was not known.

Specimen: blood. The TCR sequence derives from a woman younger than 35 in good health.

CDR3 coding DNA: TGTGCCAGCACCGCGAGTCAAGAGACCCAGTACTTC. Its protein product is CASTASQETQYF. This chain connects TRBV6-6 to TRBJ2-5, with no clear D. The CDR3 is 12 residues long. The V end lost 7 bases, the J end lost 2 bases, and 8 bases lay between the germline ends. In germline, CDR1 is MNHNY, CDR2 SVGAGI (reference sequence).